A single sample is the source of the 2 T cell receptor beta chains below, sequenced in a study of siplizumab effects on memory and regulatory T cells. The method was immunoSEQ multiplex PCR; TCRdb's version includes in-frame clones alone and lacks a portion of them. The sample has 85,000 or so clones, 85% to 95% seen once. Sequenced sample: CD8+ T cells sorted from blood. All receptors derive from a human donor in good health.

The chain links TRBV6-5 to TRBJ2-7; no definite D call. In germline, CDR1 is MNHEY, CDR2 SVGAGI. The CDR3 contains 13 residues. Trimming stripped 3 bases from V and 3 bases from J, with 9 bases between. This chain's CDR3 is CASSYSDDYEQYF. The CDR3 DNA is TGTGCCAGCAGTTATAGTGACGACTACGAGCAGTACTTC.

The rearrangement joins TRBV15 to TRBJ2-1; 10 nucleotides line up with TRBD2. The CDR3 has 14 amino acids. V lost 7 bases, J lost 4 bases, and 4 bases stayed unmatched. Looked up from germline, CDR1 is LNHNV and CDR2 is YYDKDF (reference sequence). The CDR3 DNA reads as TGTGCCACCACTAGCGGGAGATCATACAATGAGCAGTTCTTC. As protein: CATTSGRSYNEQFF.